This TCR beta chain was documented in a study of cytomegalovirus exposure and HLA in healthy donors. Study-wide context: Samples from HLA-typed donors yielded about 86 million unique TCRs in an early data release.

The CDR3 runs 15 residues. CDR1 is GTSNPN, CDR2 SVGIG, per germline (reference sequence). The J segment lost 9 bases and the V segment lost 2 bases, leaving 11 bases of the junction unmatched. The PCR ran on 60 Vbeta and 13 Jbeta primers. Per the authors' pipeline: In a later analysis, around 12 million of 83 million or so unique beta chains occurred in at least two donors. Produced via immunoSEQ multiplex PCR; TCRdb's table is partial and in-frame only. D and trimming were read from the DNA, whereas the V and J calls and clone size are those reported in that table. This table lists about 200,000 clones. In regard to this clone: Antigen specificity is unknown.

Findings and limits, study-wide: Sequencing likely generated an artifact that appeared as a cluster of highly shared sequence variants. In a later analysis, TCR beta V- and J-gene trimming was associated with a missense DCLRE1C variant.

The chain couples TRBV30 to TRBJ2-1; 9 bases align to TRBD2. The receptor was isolated from a boy aged 10-17 years in good health and CMV-seronegative. Sequenced: PBMCs. The CDR3 nucleotides are TGTGCCTGGAGTTACGCGGGGGGGCGTTTCGGTGAGCAGTTCTTC. It yields the protein CAWSYAGGRFGEQFF.